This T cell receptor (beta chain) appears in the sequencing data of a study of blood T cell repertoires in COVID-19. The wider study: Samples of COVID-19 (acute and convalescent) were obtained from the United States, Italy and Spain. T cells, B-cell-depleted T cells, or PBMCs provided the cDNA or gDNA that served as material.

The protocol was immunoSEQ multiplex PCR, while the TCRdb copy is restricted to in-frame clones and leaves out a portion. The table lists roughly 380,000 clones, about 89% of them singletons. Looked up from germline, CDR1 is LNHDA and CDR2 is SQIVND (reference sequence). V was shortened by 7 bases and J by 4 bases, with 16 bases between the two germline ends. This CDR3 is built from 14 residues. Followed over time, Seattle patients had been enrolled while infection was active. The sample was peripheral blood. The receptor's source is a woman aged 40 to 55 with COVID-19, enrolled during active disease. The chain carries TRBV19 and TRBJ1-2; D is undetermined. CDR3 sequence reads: CASTTLPWSYGYTF. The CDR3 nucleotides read TGTGCCAGTACCACTCTGCCCTGGTCCTATGGCTACACCTTC. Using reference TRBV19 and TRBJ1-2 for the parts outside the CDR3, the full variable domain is DGGITQSPKYLFRKEGQNVTLSCEQNLNHDAMYWYRQDPGQGLRLIYYSQIVNDFQKGDIAEGYSVSREKKESFPLTVTSAQKNPTAFYLCASTTLPWSYGYTFGSGTRLTVV.